The 20 T cell receptor beta chains in this list originate from one sample, sequenced in a study of tumor-infiltrating lymphocytes in localized non-small cell lung cancer. Clones were read by immunoSEQ multiplex PCR, and TCRdb kept only the in-frame ones, dropping some. The sample has 9,500 to 15,000 clones; 65% to 90% are singletons. Specimen: lung tumor tissue. These receptors all stem from a human donor with non-small cell lung cancer.

The rearrangement uses TRBV18 and TRBJ1-1; D is uncertain. Trimming cost V 6 bases and J 0 bases, with 8 bases left between them. CDR1 is KGHSH and CDR2 is LQKENI in the germline V gene. The CDR3 sequence is 13 residues long. Here the CDR3 reads CASSSALNTEAFF. The CDR3 nucleotides are TGTGCCAGCTCCTCCGCCCTGAACACTGAAGCTTTCTTT.

V gene TRBV28 combines with J gene TRBJ1-1; D gene uncertain. Germline lookup yields CDR1 MDHEN and CDR2 SYDVKM. Between the trimmed V and J ends, which lost 8 bases and 0 bases, there was a span of 19 bases. The CDR3 runs to 16 residues. This CDR3 is CASGNLLSGLNTEAFF. CDR3 nucleotide sequence: TGTGCCAGCGGAAACCTCTTATCCGGATTGAACACTGAAGCTTTCTTT.

The gene calls are TRBV5-1 and TRBJ2-2, with D unclear. V shed 4 bases and J shed 1 base, with 8 bases lying between them. Germline CDR1 reads SGHRS; CDR2 reads YFSETQ. This CDR3 has 14 residues. CDR3 coding DNA: TGCGCCAGCAGCCCCAATTTGAACACCGGGGAGCTGTTTTTT. Its translation: CASSPNLNTGELFF.

This clone was seen a handful of times. The rearrangement uses TRBV19 and TRBJ2-1; TRBD1 agrees at 7 bases. CDR1 LNHDA and CDR2 SQIVND come from the germline V gene (reference sequence). The trim removed 6 bases at V and 8 bases at J, leaving 10 bases unmatched. The CDR3 is 14 residues long. CDR3 DNA: TGTGCCAGTAGCCCGGGACAGAGCTTTCATGAGCAGTTCTTC. Protein sequence: CASSPGQSFHEQFF.

The chain combines TRBV30 with TRBJ1-4; D is possibly TRBD1 (5 bases). Deletions cut 6 bases from V and 2 bases from J, with 13 bases between. From germline, CDR1 is GTSNPN and CDR2 SVGIG (reference sequence). The CDR3 contains 14 residues. The CDR3 spells CACQWTRTNEKLFF. In DNA, the CDR3 is TGTGCCTGCCAGTGGACACGGACTAATGAAAAACTGTTTTTT. The whole variable domain, filled in from reference TRBV30 and TRBJ1-4, reads SQTIHQWPATLVQPVGSPLSLECTVEGTSNPNLYWYRQAAGRGLQLLFYSVGIGQISSEVPQNLSASRPQDRQFILSSKKLLLSDSGFYLCACQWTRTNEKLFFGSGTQLSVL.

CDR3 protein: CASSQQALETQYF. CDR3 nucleotide sequence: TGTGCCAGCAGCCAGCAGGCCTTGGAGACCCAGTACTTC. The V gene is TRBV7-9, the J gene TRBJ2-5; D uncertain. This CDR3 has 13 amino acids. Germline CDR1 and CDR2: SEHNR and FQNEAQ (reference sequence). With 5 bases removed from V and 5 bases from J, the gap between germline ends came to 12 bases.

The CDR3 nucleotides read TGCGCCAGCAGCTCCGGACAGGGGGTAGAGACCCAGTACTTC. Translating gives CASSSGQGVETQYF. This chain connects TRBV5-1 to TRBJ2-5; 10 positions agree with TRBD1. The CDR3 runs to 14 residues. Germline V lookup: CDR1 SGHRS, CDR2 YFSETQ. V was pared by 3 bases and J by 4 bases, with 3 bases of the junction left unmatched.

V usage is TRBV11-1 and J usage is TRBJ1-1, with D possibly matching TRBD1 (6 bases). CDR1 is SGHAT, CDR2 FQDESV, per germline (reference sequence). This CDR3 has 15 amino acids. Trimming shortened V by 1 base and J by 3 bases, and 12 bases separated the two germline ends. The CDR3: CASSLDSGVDTEAFF. The CDR3 nucleotides read TGTGCCAGCAGCTTAGATTCAGGGGTGGACACTGAAGCTTTCTTT.

V usage is TRBV18 and J usage is TRBJ1-3; D might be TRBD1 (5 bases). The V gene's germline CDR1 is KGHSH and CDR2 LQKENI. Between the trimmed V and J ends, which lost 5 bases and 0 bases, there was a span of 17 bases. The CDR3 is 17 amino acids. CDR3 sequence reads: CASSSSTGKNSGNTIYF. The CDR3, as DNA: TGTGCCAGCTCATCCAGTACAGGAAAGAACTCTGGAAACACCATATATTTT.

V gene TRBV6-1 combines with J gene TRBJ2-3; 10 nucleotides match TRBD1. The junction had 4 bases not matched to a gene; V was cut back by 3 bases and J by 4 bases. The CDR3 sequence is 15 residues long. Looked up from germline, CDR1 is MNHNS and CDR2 is SASEGT. The CDR3 here is CASSETTGGSDTQYF. CDR3 nucleotides: TGTGCCAGCAGTGAGACGACAGGGGGCTCAGATACGCAGTATTTT.

Here the CDR3 DNA reads TGCGCCAGCAGCTTGGAGTCGGGAAACAATCAGCCCCAGCATTTT. The encoded protein is CASSLESGNNQPQHF. V and J are TRBV5-1 and TRBJ1-5; no definite D call. V was trimmed by 0 bases and J by 3 bases, leaving 10 bases between them. CDR1 and CDR2 from the germline V gene are SGHRS and YFSETQ. The CDR3 is made up of 15 amino acids.

The chain has TRBV6-5 and TRBJ2-1; unclear D gene. Germline V gene sequence: CDR1 MNHEY, CDR2 SVGAGI. The CDR3 runs to 12 residues. Trimming left V 2 bases short and J 6 bases short, with 5 bases between. CDR3 nucleotide sequence: TGTGCCAGCAGTTACATGCCCAATGAGCAGTTCTTC. As protein: CASSYMPNEQFF.

This chain uses TRBV7-9 with TRBJ2-6; D may be TRBD1 or TRBD2 (6 bases each). The germline V and J ends were trimmed by 1 base and 0 bases, with 16 bases remaining between them. CDR3 size: 19 residues. Germline lookup yields CDR1 SEHNR and CDR2 FQNEAQ (reference sequence). The CDR3 protein is CASSLVPGALPSGANVLTF. CDR3 DNA: TGTGCCAGCAGCTTAGTCCCGGGGGCCCTCCCCTCTGGGGCCAACGTCCTGACTTTC.

This chain uses TRBV7-9 with TRBJ1-1; 10 bases align to TRBD1. The germline CDR1 and CDR2 sequences are SEHNR and FQNEAQ (reference sequence). This CDR3 has 15 amino acids. The V segment lost 1 base and the J segment 4 bases; nucleotides outside the gene matches: 3. The CDR3 DNA is TGTGCCAGCAGCTTAGAGGGACAGGGGAGCACTGAAGCTTTCTTT. Translated: CASSLEGQGSTEAFF.

The chain recombines TRBV5-5 with TRBJ1-5; 7 positions match TRBD1. The CDR3 totals 15 residues. J was trimmed by 2 bases and V by 4 bases; bases with no gene match: 6. Germline V lookup: CDR1 SGHKS, CDR2 YYEKEE (reference sequence). CDR3 DNA sequence: TGTGCCAGCAGCCGGACAGGTCAAGGCAATCAGCCCCAGCATTTT. This sequence encodes CASSRTGQGNQPQHF.

The chain uses TRBV5-8 and TRBJ2-3; 14 bases map to TRBD2. The trim removed 3 bases at V and 4 bases at J, leaving 7 bases unmatched. The CDR3 covers 17 residues. Germline lookup yields CDR1 SGHTS and CDR2 YDEGEE. CDR3 nucleotides: TGTGCCAGCAGCTGGGGCGGGACTAGCGGGAGTGCAGATACGCAGTATTTT. As protein: CASSWGGTSGSADTQYF.

CDR3 sequence (DNA): TGCGCCAGCAGCCAAGCCGGGACTAGCGGGCGCAGTGAAGATACGCAGTATTTT. This sequence encodes CASSQAGTSGRSEDTQYF. V gene TRBV4-1 combines with J gene TRBJ2-3; TRBD2 matches at 12 bases. The CDR3 sequence is 18 residues long. Trimming took 1 base from V and 5 from J; bases not matched to a gene: 10. Germline assignment: CDR1 MGHRA and CDR2 YSYEKL.

This chain uses TRBV7-3 with TRBJ2-5, with D perhaps matching TRBD2 (5 bases). CDR1 is SGHTA, CDR2 FQGTGA, per germline. Trimming stripped 5 bases from V and 2 bases from J, with 15 bases between. The CDR3 runs 15 residues. The CDR3 is CASSPFLGSQETQYF. The CDR3 bases are TGTGCCAGCAGCCCTTTCTTAGGGAGTCAAGAGACCCAGTACTTC.

The chain couples TRBV5-1 to TRBJ2-4; D gene ambiguous. V lost 0 bases and J lost 7, with 8 bases in between. This CDR3 has 13 amino acids. Germline V gives CDR1 SGHRS, CDR2 YFSETQ. CDR3 sequence: CASSLATANIQYF. The CDR3 coding sequence is TGCGCCAGCAGCTTGGCCACGGCTAACATTCAGTACTTC.

This rearrangement joins TRBV28 to TRBJ1-1; 9 positions match TRBD1. Germline values: CDR1 MDHEN, CDR2 SYDVKM. V shed 0 bases and J 4 bases; nucleotides not matched to a gene: 3. The CDR3 runs to 15 residues. The DNA of the CDR3 is TGTGCCAGCAGTTTATGGACAGGGGGGTCCACTGAAGCTTTCTTT. Translating it yields CASSLWTGGSTEAFF.